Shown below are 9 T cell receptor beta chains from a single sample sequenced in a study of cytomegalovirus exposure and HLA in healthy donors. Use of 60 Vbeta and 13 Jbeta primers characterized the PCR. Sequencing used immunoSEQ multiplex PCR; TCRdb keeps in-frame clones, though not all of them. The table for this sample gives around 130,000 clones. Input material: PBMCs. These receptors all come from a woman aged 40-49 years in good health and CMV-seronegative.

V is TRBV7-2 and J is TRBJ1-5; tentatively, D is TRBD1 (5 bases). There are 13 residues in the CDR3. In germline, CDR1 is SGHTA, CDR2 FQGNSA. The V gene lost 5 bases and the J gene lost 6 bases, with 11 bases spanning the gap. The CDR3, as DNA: TGTGCCAGCAGCCAGGGTGGCGGTCAGCCCCAGCATTTT. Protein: CASSQGGGQPQHF.

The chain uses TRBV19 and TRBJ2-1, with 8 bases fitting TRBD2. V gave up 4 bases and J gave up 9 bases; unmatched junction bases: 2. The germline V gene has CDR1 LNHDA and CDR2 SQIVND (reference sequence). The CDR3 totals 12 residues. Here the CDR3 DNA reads TGTGCCAGTAGTACCCTAGCGGGTGAGCAGTTCTTC. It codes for CASSTLAGEQFF. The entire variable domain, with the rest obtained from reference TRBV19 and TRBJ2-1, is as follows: DGGITQSPKYLFRKEGQNVTLSCEQNLNHDAMYWYRQDPGQGLRLIYYSQIVNDFQKGDIAEGYSVSREKKESFPLTVTSAQKNPTAFYLCASSTLAGEQFFGPGTRLTVL.

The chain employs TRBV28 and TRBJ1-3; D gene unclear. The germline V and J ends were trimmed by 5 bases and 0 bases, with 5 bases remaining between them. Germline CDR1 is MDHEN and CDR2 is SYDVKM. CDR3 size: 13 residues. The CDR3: CASSTVSGNTIYF. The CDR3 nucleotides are TGTGCCAGCAGTACAGTCTCTGGAAACACCATATATTTT.

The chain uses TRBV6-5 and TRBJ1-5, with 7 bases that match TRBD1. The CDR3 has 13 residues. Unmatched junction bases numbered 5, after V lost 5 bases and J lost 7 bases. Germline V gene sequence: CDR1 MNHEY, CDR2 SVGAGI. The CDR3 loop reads CASSPDRDQPQHF. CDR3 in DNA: TGTGCCAGCAGTCCAGACAGGGACCAGCCCCAGCATTTT.

CDR3 in amino acids: CASSLFAVAGKGNEQFF. The CDR3 nucleotides are TGTGCCAGCAGTTTATTTGCCGTTGCGGGGAAGGGGAATGAGCAGTTCTTC. The chain combines TRBV27 with TRBJ2-1; tentatively, D is TRBD2 (6 bases). The CDR3 covers 17 residues. Trimming left V 1 base short and J 7 bases short, with 20 bases between. Germline V gene lookup returns CDR1 MNHEY and CDR2 SMNVEV (reference sequence).

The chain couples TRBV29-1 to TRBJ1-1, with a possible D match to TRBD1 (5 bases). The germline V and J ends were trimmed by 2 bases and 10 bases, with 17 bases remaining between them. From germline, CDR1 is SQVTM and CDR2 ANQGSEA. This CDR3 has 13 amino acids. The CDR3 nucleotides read TGCAGCGTTGAATCGGAAACGATCGGGGGAGCTTTCTTT. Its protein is CSVESETIGGAFF.

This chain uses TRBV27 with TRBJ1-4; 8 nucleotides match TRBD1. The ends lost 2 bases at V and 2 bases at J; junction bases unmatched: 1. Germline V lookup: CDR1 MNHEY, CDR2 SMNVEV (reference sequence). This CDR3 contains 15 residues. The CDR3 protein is CASSLQGATNEKLFF. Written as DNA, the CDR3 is TGTGCCAGCAGTTTACAGGGGGCGACTAATGAAAAACTGTTTTTT.

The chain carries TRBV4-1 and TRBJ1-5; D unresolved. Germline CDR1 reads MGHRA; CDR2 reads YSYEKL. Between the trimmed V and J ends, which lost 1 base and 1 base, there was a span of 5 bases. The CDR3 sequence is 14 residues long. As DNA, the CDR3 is TGCGCCAGCAGCCAAGCGCGGAGCAATCAGCCCCAGCATTTT. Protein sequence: CASSQARSNQPQHF.

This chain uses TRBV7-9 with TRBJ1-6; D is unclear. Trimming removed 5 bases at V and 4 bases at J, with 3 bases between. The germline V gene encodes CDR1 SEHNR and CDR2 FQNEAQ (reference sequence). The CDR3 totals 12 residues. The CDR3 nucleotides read TGTGCCAGCAGCGAGTATAATTCACCCCTCCACTTT. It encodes CASSEYNSPLHF.